The clone carrying this T cell receptor beta chain was counted once. The data stem from a study of blood T cell repertoires in COVID-19. Study background: The samples span acute and convalescent COVID-19 from the United States, Italy and Spain. Sources were T cells, B-cell-depleted T cells, or PBMCs; the material itself was cDNA or gDNA.

Germline V lookup: CDR1 LGHNA, CDR2 YNFKEQ. CDR3 length: 16 amino acids. The V segment lost 2 bases and the J segment 7 bases; nucleotides outside the gene matches: 10. Original methodology: Counts of nucleated cells, estimated from reference gene primer amplification, were obtained. Here immunoSEQ multiplex PCR was the method, and the copy in TCRdb shows in-frame clones only, minus some. V, J and clone size reflect that table, while D and trimming were determined from the DNA. The table has tens of thousands of clones, roughly 82% seen once. The TCR originated in a human donor in a cohort sampled during active COVID-19. The sequencing input was peripheral blood. The chain employs TRBV4-2 and TRBJ1-4; 7 nucleotides agree with TRBD1. The DNA for the CDR3 is TGTGCCAGCAGCCAACTTGGTGGGCAGGGGGGTGAAAAACTGTTTTTT. Amino acids: CASSQLGGQGGEKLFF.